The rows below give T cell receptor beta chains drawn from one sample of a study of shared clonotypes between healthy human individuals. Only in-frame clones appear in the TCRdb table, and some are missing; sequencing was by immunoSEQ multiplex PCR. Of 520,000 or so clones in the sample, 70% to 80% are singletons; the top ten hold 10% to 15%. Sample: PBMCs. Receptor source: a woman aged 40 to 50 in good health. Some clones in this sample may be carry-over from other donors' samples. CDR3s include the opening cysteine and the closing phenylalanine or tryptophan. D genes are given only for firm matches. Clone size is shown for a subset of rows, as once, few, many or a class of expanded clone.

j_gene	v_gene	abundance	d_gene	CDR3aa	CDR3nt
TRBJ2-7	TRBV4-2	NA	NA	CASSPRDFRTYEQYF	TGTGCCAGCAGCCCCAGGGACTTTAGGACCTACGAGCAGTACTTC
TRBJ2-5	TRBV7-7	NA	TRBD2	CASSSGTRGETQYF	TGTGCCAGCAGCTCCGGGACTAGGGGGGAGACCCAGTACTTC
TRBJ2-1	TRBV7-3	NA	TRBD2	CASSPRTSGTPLKFF	TGTGCCAGCAGCCCCCGGACTAGCGGGACCCCCTTGAAGTTCTTC
TRBJ2-3	TRBV10-3	NA	NA	CAISALGQGGGTQYF	TGTGCCATCAGTGCACTAGGGCAGGGAGGAGGTACGCAGTATTTT
TRBJ2-7	TRBV30	NA	NA	CAWSPMKGSEQYF	TGTGCCTGGAGTCCCATGAAGGGGAGCGAGCAGTACTTC
TRBJ2-7	TRBV9	once	NA	CASSVPIQQIYEQYF	TGTGCCAGCAGCGTGCCAATACAGCAGATCTACGAGCAGTACTTC
TRBJ1-4	TRBV7-2	NA	NA	CASSLGLARNSEKLFF	TGTGCCAGCAGCTTAGGATTGGCGAGAAACAGTGAAAAACTGTTTTTT
TRBJ1-1	TRBV5-6	NA	TRBD1	CASSQGTGSLMNTEAFF	TGTGCCAGCAGCCAGGGGACAGGGAGTCTGATGAACACTGAAGCTTTCTTT
TRBJ2-7	TRBV6-5	NA	NA	CASSQDATYEQYF	TGTGCCAGCAGCCAAGACGCCACCTACGAGCAGTACTTC
TRBJ2-7	TRBV13	NA	TRBD1	CASSLLGQPPYEQYF	TGTGCCAGCAGCTTATTGGGACAGCCACCCTACGAGCAGTACTTC
TRBJ2-1	TRBV28	NA	TRBD2	CASSFTLAGGPRINEQFF	TGTGCCAGCAGTTTTACCTTAGCGGGAGGGCCTCGTATCAATGAGCAGTTCTTC
TRBJ2-7	TRBV28	NA	TRBD2	CASSVYWTSGEYEQYF	TGTGCCAGCAGTGTTTACTGGACTAGCGGGGAGTACGAGCAGTACTTC
TRBJ1-4	TRBV5-5	once	TRBD1	CASSFQPGQGLPTTNEKLFF	TGTGCCAGCAGCTTCCAGCCGGGACAGGGTTTACCCACAACTAATGAAAAACTGTTTTTT
TRBJ2-7	TRBV11-3	NA	TRBD1	CASSGTDRVSYEQYF	TGTGCCAGCAGCGGAACCGACAGGGTCTCCTACGAGCAGTACTTC
TRBJ2-3	TRBV19	NA	NA	CASSTLGPVTDTQYF	TGTGCCAGTAGTACTCTGGGCCCGGTCACAGATACGCAGTATTTT
TRBJ2-3	TRBV29-1	NA	NA	CSVADGTDTQYF	TGCAGCGTGGCCGACGGCACAGATACGCAGTATTTT
TRBJ2-1	TRBV19	NA	NA	CASSIGGNNEQFF	TGTGCCAGTAGTATAGGGGGGAACAATGAGCAGTTCTTC
TRBJ2-1	TRBV7-2	NA	TRBD2	CASSARLAGGLDEQFF	TGTGCCAGCAGCGCTCGACTAGCGGGAGGGCTCGATGAGCAGTTCTTC
TRBJ2-5	TRBV6-1	few	NA	CASMRREETQYF	TGTGCCAGCATGCGCAGGGAAGAGACCCAGTACTTC
TRBJ2-3	TRBV10-2	NA	TRBD1	CASTGQGQRADTQYF	TGCGCCAGCACGGGACAGGGGCAGCGGGCAGATACGCAGTATTTT
TRBJ2-5	TRBV9	NA	NA	CASSETPFPGETQYF	TGTGCCAGCAGCGAGACCCCATTCCCGGGGGAGACCCAGTACTTC
TRBJ1-5	TRBV19	NA	TRBD1	CASSTAGQGVWPQHF	TGTGCCAGTAGTACTGCCGGACAGGGCGTGTGGCCCCAGCATTTT
TRBJ1-5	TRBV19	NA	NA	CASKPFWGGDNQPQHF	TGTGCCAGTAAGCCCTTTTGGGGAGGGGACAATCAGCCCCAGCATTTT
TRBJ2-3	TRBV29-1	NA	TRBD2	CSVDLSGTTDTQYF	TGCAGCGTTGACCTTAGCGGGACCACAGATACGCAGTATTTT
TRBJ1-1	TRBV4-3	few	TRBD1	CASSQETRTGSTEAFF	TGCGCCAGCAGCCAAGAGACCCGGACAGGGAGCACTGAAGCTTTCTTT
TRBJ2-1	TRBV19	NA	TRBD2	CASRKSGGNSYNEQFF	TGTGCCAGTAGAAAATCGGGGGGGAATTCCTACAATGAGCAGTTCTTC
TRBJ2-1	TRBV11-3	NA	TRBD2	CASSPGTSGRATGEQFF	TGTGCCAGCAGCCCCGGGACTAGCGGGAGGGCGACGGGGGAGCAGTTCTTC
TRBJ1-1	TRBV19	few	NA	CASRKTGSNTEAFF	TGTGCCAGTAGGAAAACAGGGAGTAACACTGAAGCTTTCTTT
TRBJ2-7	TRBV27	NA	NA	CASSNGGGLYEQYF	TGTGCCAGCAGTAACGGCGGGGGCCTCTACGAGCAGTACTTC
TRBJ1-2	TRBV28	NA	TRBD1	CASSLPLGQTNYGYTF	TGTGCCAGCAGTTTACCCCTGGGACAGACTAACTATGGCTACACCTTC
TRBJ2-7	TRBV11-2	NA	NA	CASSAHNPGTPYEQYF	TGTGCCAGCAGCGCCCACAATCCCGGGACACCTTACGAGCAGTACTTC
TRBJ1-2	TRBV9	NA	NA	CASSPSPRSNYGYTF	TGTGCCAGCAGCCCAAGTCCCCGTTCTAACTATGGCTACACCTTC
TRBJ2-7	TRBV7-8	NA	NA	CASSLWPGYEQYF	TGTGCCAGCAGCTTATGGCCCGGCTACGAGCAGTACTTC
TRBJ2-1	TRBV7-3	NA	NA	CASSASRGPEQFF	TGTGCCAGCAGCGCCTCGAGAGGGCCTGAGCAGTTCTTC
TRBJ1-3	TRBV4-1	NA	TRBD1	CASSLTGTGGDSGNTIYF	TGCGCCAGCAGCCTAACAGGGACAGGAGGAGACTCTGGAAACACCATATATTTT
TRBJ2-7	TRBV7-9	NA	TRBD1	CASSLGGTGSYEQYF	TGTGCCAGCAGCTTAGGTGGGACAGGATCCTACGAGCAGTACTTC
TRBJ2-1	TRBV6-5	NA	TRBD1	CASSRTGGAYNEQFF	TGTGCCAGCAGCAGGACAGGGGGCGCCTACAATGAGCAGTTCTTC
TRBJ1-1	TRBV23-1	few	NA	CASSHPGREAFF	TGCGCCAGCAGCCACCCGGGACGAGAAGCTTTCTTT
TRBJ2-1	TRBV7-9	NA	NA	CASSQPFSYNEQFF	TGTGCCAGCAGCCAGCCCTTTTCATACAATGAGCAGTTCTTC
TRBJ2-1	TRBV2	NA	NA	CASRGGTVNNEQFF	TGTGCCAGCAGAGGGGGGACAGTAAACAATGAGCAGTTCTTC
TRBJ2-7	TRBV7-9	NA	NA	CASSRVTDSYEQYF	TGTGCCAGCAGCAGAGTTACAGATTCCTACGAGCAGTACTTC
TRBJ2-3	TRBV27	NA	TRBD1	CASRPGTGTDTQYF	TGTGCCAGCAGACCTGGGACAGGCACAGATACGCAGTATTTT
TRBJ1-1	TRBV5-1	NA	TRBD1	CASSLRGLGTEAFF	TGCGCCAGCAGCCTCAGGGGGCTGGGCACTGAAGCTTTCTTT
TRBJ1-4	TRBV5-1	NA	NA	CASSLGPQVGVEKLFF	TGCGCCAGCAGCTTGGGGCCTCAGGTGGGGGTTGAAAAACTGTTTTTT
TRBJ1-2	TRBV18	once	NA	CASSPDGTYGYTF	TGTGCCAGCTCACCCGACGGGACCTATGGCTACACCTTC
TRBJ2-2	TRBV7-2	NA	TRBD2	CASSLAPGRGTGELFF	TGTGCCAGCAGCTTAGCGCCCGGGAGGGGTACCGGGGAGCTGTTTTTT
TRBJ2-1	TRBV11-2	NA	TRBD1	CASSHAPRFDRGKYEQFF	TGTGCCAGCAGCCACGCTCCTCGGTTCGACAGGGGCAAGTATGAGCAGTTCTTC
TRBJ2-1	TRBV21-1	NA	NA	CASSKKKGTAGTSGRQYNEQFF	TGTGCCAGCAGCAAAAAAAAAGGGACCGCTGGGACTAGCGGGAGGCAATACAATGAGCAGTTCTTC
TRBJ1-2	TRBV19	many	TRBD1	CASTGQGVHYGYTF	TGTGCCAGTACGGGACAGGGAGTGCACTATGGCTACACCTTC
TRBJ1-5	TRBV30	NA	NA	CAWSVGRNSNQPQHF	TGTGCCTGGAGTGTGGGAAGGAACTCTAATCAGCCCCAGCATTTT
TRBJ1-1	TRBV6-5	NA	NA	CASRDAGGTEAFF	TGTGCCAGCAGGGACGCTGGGGGCACTGAAGCTTTCTTT
TRBJ2-3	TRBV6-6	NA	TRBD2	CASKRLAGGTDTQYF	TGTGCCAGCAAACGACTAGCGGGAGGCACAGATACGCAGTATTTT